This TCR beta chain appears in the sequencing data of a study of shared clonotypes between healthy human individuals. Donors had no recently reported acute infections or vaccinations and were HIV-negative. With respect to this clone: A far larger clone is just one base off, so this is likely a read error.

Unsorted PBMC DNA was sequenced on ten immunoSEQ deep assay plates. Using immunoSEQ multiplex PCR, the repertoire was profiled, and TCRdb retains in-frame clones only, with some absent. This sample carries a few hundred thousand clones, 60% to 80% of them seen once, and the ten largest clones take around 12%. Per germline, CDR1 SGHTA and CDR2 FQGNSA. CDR3 size: 13 residues. The rearrangement uses TRBV7-2 and TRBJ1-1; tentatively, D is TRBD1 (6 bases). This sequence originates from a woman aged 40 to 50 in good health. Some clones in this sample may be carry-over from other donors' samples. Sequenced material: PBMCs. This chain's CDR3 is CASIWTANTKAFF. DNA for the CDR3: TGTGCCAGCATATGGACAGCGAACACTAAAGCTTTCTTT.